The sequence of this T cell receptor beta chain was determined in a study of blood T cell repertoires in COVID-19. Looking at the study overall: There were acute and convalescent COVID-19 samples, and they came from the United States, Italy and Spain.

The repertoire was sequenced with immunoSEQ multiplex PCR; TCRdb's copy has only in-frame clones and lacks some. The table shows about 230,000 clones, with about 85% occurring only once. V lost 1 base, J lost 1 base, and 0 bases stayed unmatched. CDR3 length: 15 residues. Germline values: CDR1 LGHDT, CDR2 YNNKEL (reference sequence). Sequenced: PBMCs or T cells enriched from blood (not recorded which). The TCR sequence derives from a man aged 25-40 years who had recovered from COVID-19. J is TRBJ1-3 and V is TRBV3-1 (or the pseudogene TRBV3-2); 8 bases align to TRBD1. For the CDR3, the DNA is TGTGCCAGCAGCCAAGGGACAGGGTCTGGAAACACCATATATTTT. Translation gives CASSQGTGSGNTIYF.